Listed below are T cell receptor beta chains from one sample, sequenced in a study of blood T cell repertoires in COVID-19. Libraries were prepared by immunoSEQ multiplex PCR; TCRdb keeps only in-frame clonotypes and omits some of them. There are 300,000 to 400,000 clones in the sample; roughly 90% occur only once, and just under 7.5% lies in the top ten. The specimen sequenced was peripheral blood. All receptors derive from an older woman with COVID-19, enrolled during active disease. Both conserved end residues are part of each CDR3. D genes are given only for firm matches. Only some rows state a clone size, as once, few, many or a class for expanded clones.

size	V	J	D	CDR3	DNA
NA	TRBV29-1	TRBJ1-1	NA	CSLSKMNTEAFF	TGCAGCCTGAGTAAAATGAACACTGAAGCTTTCTTT
once	TRBV5-4	TRBJ1-1	TRBD1	CASSARGTGETEAFF	TGTGCCAGCAGCGCCCGGGGGACAGGGGAAACTGAAGCTTTCTTT
NA	TRBV5-4	TRBJ1-5	NA	CASSLRGSNQPQHF	TGTGCCAGCAGCTTACGAGGAAGCAATCAGCCCCAGCATTTT
NA	TRBV30	TRBJ1-2	TRBD1	CAWSVSARDRVRGYTF	TGTGCCTGGAGTGTATCTGCCCGGGACAGGGTTAGGGGCTACACCTTC
NA	TRBV7-9	TRBJ2-5	NA	CASSPTGGAETQYF	TGTGCCAGCAGCCCAACGGGGGGCGCAGAGACCCAGTACTTC
NA	TRBV5-1	TRBJ1-5	TRBD1	CASSSGQGGPQHF	TGCGCCAGCAGCTCGGGACAGGGAGGGCCCCAGCATTTT
once	TRBV21-1	TRBJ1-5	NA	CARHRGVRNQPQHF	TGTGCCAGGCACAGGGGCGTTAGGAATCAGCCCCAGCATTTT
NA	TRBV10-1	TRBJ1-6	NA	CASLIKNVFTGNSPLHF	TGCGCCAGTCTAATTAAGAATGTTTTCACGGGAAATTCACCCCTCCACTTT
NA	TRBV18	TRBJ1-1	NA	CASSSLTENTEAFF	TGTGCCAGCTCCTCCTTGACAGAGAACACTGAAGCTTTCTTT
NA	TRBV19	TRBJ2-2	NA	CASSGTSGETSRELFF	TGTGCCAGTAGTGGGACCTCAGGGGAAACCTCCCGGGAGCTGTTTTTT
NA	TRBV9	TRBJ2-5	NA	CASSVGLSPQETQYF	TGTGCCAGCAGCGTTGGGCTCTCGCCCCAAGAGACCCAGTACTTC
NA	TRBV6-5	TRBJ1-2	NA	CASSSPGRDNYGYTF	TGTGCCAGCAGTTCCCCGGGGAGGGATAACTATGGCTACACCTTC
NA	TRBV30	TRBJ1-3	NA	CAWNGGFGNTIYF	TGTGCCTGGAATGGCGGGTTCGGAAACACCATATATTTT
NA	TRBV20-1	TRBJ2-7	NA	CSASKDSSYEQYF	TGCAGTGCTAGTAAAGACAGTTCCTACGAGCAGTACTTC
NA	TRBV27	TRBJ1-1	NA	CASSQTWAPVTEAFF	TGTGCCAGCAGTCAAACCTGGGCCCCGGTCACTGAAGCTTTCTTT
NA	TRBV4-2	TRBJ1-1	NA	CASSQDRGNTEAFF	TGTGCCAGCAGCCAAGATCGGGGGAACACTGAAGCTTTCTTT
few	TRBV19	TRBJ1-5	NA	CASSEVRNQPQHF	TGTGCCAGTAGTGAGGTTCGCAATCAGCCCCAGCATTTT
NA	TRBV6-2/TRBV6-3	TRBJ1-6	NA	CASSTRGMYNSPLHF	TGTGCCAGCAGTACTAGGGGGATGTATAATTCACCCCTCCACTTT
NA	TRBV6-5	TRBJ1-1	NA	CASIPPDSLHTEAFF	TGTGCCAGCATCCCACCGGACAGCCTCCACACTGAAGCTTTCTTT
NA	TRBV5-6	TRBJ1-2	NA	CASSLRQGGYGYTF	TGTGCCAGCAGCTTGCGGCAGGGAGGATATGGCTACACCTTC
NA	TRBV29-1	TRBJ2-7	NA	CSVADSWFEQYF	TGCAGCGTTGCTGACTCCTGGTTCGAGCAGTACTTC
many	TRBV13	TRBJ1-1	TRBD1	CASRETGETEAFF	TGTGCCAGCAGGGAAACAGGGGAAACTGAAGCTTTCTTT
NA	TRBV19	TRBJ1-2	NA	CASSMSGTYGYTF	TGTGCCAGTAGTATGTCAGGAACCTATGGCTACACCTTC
NA	TRBV5-1	TRBJ1-1	TRBD1	CASSQDRGMNTEAFF	TGCGCCAGCAGCCAGGACAGGGGAATGAACACTGAAGCTTTCTTT
NA	TRBV12-5	TRBJ2-3	TRBD1	CASGRQGPRTDTQYF	TGTGCTAGTGGTCGACAGGGTCCCCGCACAGATACGCAGTATTTT
few	TRBV5-1	TRBJ1-2	TRBD1	CASSLVEGAFYGYTF	TGCGCCAGCAGCTTGGTGGAGGGGGCTTTCTATGGCTACACCTTC
NA	TRBV10-1	TRBJ2-1	NA	CASSDGTRGYNEQFF	TGCGCCAGCAGTGACGGGACAAGGGGGTACAATGAGCAGTTCTTC
NA	TRBV4-1	TRBJ1-2	NA	CASSQVGENYGYTF	TGCGCCAGCAGCCAAGTAGGGGAAAACTATGGCTACACCTTC
once	TRBV5-1	TRBJ1-1	NA	CASSLDTLNTEAFF	TGCGCCAGCAGCCTGGACACCCTGAACACTGAAGCTTTCTTT
NA	TRBV2	TRBJ2-7	NA	CASSDLGAGWEQYF	TGTGCCAGCAGTGATTTGGGGGCAGGTTGGGAGCAGTACTTC
NA	TRBV5-1	TRBJ1-2	TRBD1	CASSLDRGVDYGYTF	TGCGCCAGCAGCCTAGACAGGGGGGTGGACTATGGCTACACCTTC
few	TRBV27	TRBJ1-5	NA	CASSLGALSNQPQHF	TGTGCCAGCAGTTTGGGGGCTTTGAGCAATCAGCCCCAGCATTTT
NA	TRBV7-9	TRBJ1-6	TRBD1	CASRFTETGYTSPLHF	TGTGCCAGCAGATTCACCGAGACAGGGTATACTTCACCCCTCCACTTT
once	TRBV5-1	TRBJ1-3	NA	CASSLAEGRAGNTIYF	TGCGCCAGCAGCTTGGCCGAAGGGAGGGCAGGAAACACCATATATTTT
NA	TRBV18	TRBJ2-3	TRBD1	CASSPGRGSSDTQYF	TGTGCCAGCTCACCCGGCAGGGGGAGCTCAGATACGCAGTATTTT
NA	TRBV3-1/TRBV3-2	TRBJ1-5	NA	CASSQEGNGNQPQHF	TGTGCCAGCAGCCAGGAGGGTAACGGCAATCAGCCCCAGCATTTT
NA	TRBV24-1	TRBJ2-2	TRBD2	CATGTSGVAGELFF	TGTGCCACCGGGACTAGCGGGGTCGCCGGGGAGCTGTTTTTT
NA	TRBV30	TRBJ2-7	NA	CACSVNLYEQYF	TGTGCCTGCTCTGTTAATCTATACGAGCAGTACTTC
NA	TRBV5-8	TRBJ1-1	NA	CASSPRVNTEAFF	TGTGCCAGCAGTCCTCGGGTGAACACTGAAGCTTTCTTT
NA	TRBV29-1	TRBJ2-6	NA	CSVDSSGANVLTF	TGCAGCGTCGACAGTTCTGGGGCCAACGTCCTGACTTTC
once	TRBV6-5	TRBJ1-5	TRBD1	CASSSNRGQPQHF	TGTGCCAGCAGTTCCAACAGGGGACAGCCCCAGCATTTT
NA	TRBV6-5	TRBJ1-1	NA	CASSPMGHTEAFF	TGTGCCAGCAGCCCGATGGGGCACACTGAAGCTTTCTTT
NA	TRBV30	TRBJ1-3	NA	CAWSRGSGNTIYF	TGTGCCTGGAGCAGGGGCTCTGGAAACACCATATATTTT
NA	TRBV18	TRBJ2-5	NA	CASSPSGIQETQYF	TGTGCCAGCTCACCCTCGGGGATTCAAGAGACCCAGTACTTC
many	TRBV28	TRBJ2-2	NA	CASSLGLFNTGELFF	TGTGCCAGCAGTTTGGGCTTATTCAACACCGGGGAGCTGTTTTTT
once	TRBV5-4	TRBJ1-3	TRBD1	CASQDRGGNTIYF	TGTGCCAGCCAAGACAGGGGTGGAAACACCATATATTTT
NA	TRBV29-1	TRBJ1-2	NA	CSVDLLKRLNYGYTF	TGCAGCGTTGACCTACTAAAGCGGTTAAACTATGGCTACACCTTC
NA	TRBV6-5	TRBJ1-1	NA	CASSRNNEGTEAFF	TGTGCCAGCAGTAGGAACAACGAGGGCACTGAAGCTTTCTTT
NA	TRBV7-9	TRBJ1-1	NA	CASSLAGTLNTEAFF	TGTGCCAGCAGCTTAGCGGGGACATTGAACACTGAAGCTTTCTTT
NA	TRBV7-2	TRBJ1-2	NA	CASSFGQSPSYGYTF	TGTGCCAGCAGCTTTGGACAGAGCCCCTCCTATGGCTACACCTTC
few	TRBV28	TRBJ1-4	NA	CASTKLSEKLFF	TGTGCCAGCACGAAGCTTTCGGAAAAACTGTTTTTT
NA	TRBV5-1	TRBJ1-1	NA	CASSMRPGALAFF	TGCGCCAGCAGCATGCGTCCAGGGGCACTAGCTTTCTTT
once	TRBV10-3	TRBJ2-7	TRBD2	CAISGASGVSYEQYF	TGTGCCATCAGTGGGGCTAGCGGGGTTAGCTACGAGCAGTACTTC
once	TRBV5-1	TRBJ1-5	NA	CASSLGTGPTQPQHF	TGCGCCAGCAGCTTGGGTACAGGCCCGACGCAGCCCCAGCATTTT